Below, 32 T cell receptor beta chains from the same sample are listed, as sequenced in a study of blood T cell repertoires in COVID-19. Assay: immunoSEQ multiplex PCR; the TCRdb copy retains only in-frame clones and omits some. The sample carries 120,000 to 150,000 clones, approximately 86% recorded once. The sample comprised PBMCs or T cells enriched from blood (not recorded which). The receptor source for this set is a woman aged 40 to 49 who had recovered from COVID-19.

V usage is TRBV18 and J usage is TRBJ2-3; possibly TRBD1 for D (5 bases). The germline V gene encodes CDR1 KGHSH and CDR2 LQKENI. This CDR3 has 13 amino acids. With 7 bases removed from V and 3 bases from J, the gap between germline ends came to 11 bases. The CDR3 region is CASFDRKTDTQYF. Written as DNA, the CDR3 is TGTGCCAGCTTCGACAGAAAAACAGATACGCAGTATTTT.

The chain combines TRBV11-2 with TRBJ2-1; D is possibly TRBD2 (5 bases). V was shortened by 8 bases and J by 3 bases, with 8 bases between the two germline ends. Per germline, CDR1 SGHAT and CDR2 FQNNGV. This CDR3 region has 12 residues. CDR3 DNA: TGTGCCAGCGGACGGGACTACAATGAGCAGTTCTTC. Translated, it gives CASGRDYNEQFF.

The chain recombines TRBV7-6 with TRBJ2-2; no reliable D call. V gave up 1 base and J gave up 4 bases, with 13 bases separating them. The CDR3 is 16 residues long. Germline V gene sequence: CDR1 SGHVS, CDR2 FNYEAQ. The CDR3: CASSLEPNLGTGELFF. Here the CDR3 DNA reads TGTGCCAGCAGCTTAGAGCCGAATCTAGGCACCGGGGAGCTGTTTTTT.

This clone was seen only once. CDR3 amino acids: CASTPTGPPYEQYF. The CDR3 region has the DNA TGTGCCAGCACCCCGACAGGTCCCCCCTACGAGCAGTACTTC. This rearrangement joins TRBV3-1 (or the pseudogene TRBV3-2) to TRBJ2-7; the D gene is possibly TRBD1 (6 bases). Germline CDR1 and CDR2: LGHDT and YNNKEL (reference sequence). This CDR3 region has 14 residues. V was trimmed by 7 bases and J by 2 bases, leaving 15 bases between them.

CDR3: CASSADRGGELFF. The CDR3 DNA follows: TGTGCCAGCAGTGCCGACAGGGGCGGGGAGCTGTTTTTT. The chain uses TRBV6-4 and TRBJ2-2; 8 bases line up with TRBD1. The ends lost 4 bases at V and 7 bases at J; junction bases unmatched: 2. The V gene's germline CDR1 is MRHNA and CDR2 SNTAGT. This CDR3 has 13 residues.

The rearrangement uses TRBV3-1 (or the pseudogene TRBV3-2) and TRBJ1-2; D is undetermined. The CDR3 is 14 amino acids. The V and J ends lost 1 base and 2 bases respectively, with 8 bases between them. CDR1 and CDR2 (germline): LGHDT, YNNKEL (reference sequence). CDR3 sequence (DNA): TGTGCCAGCAGCCAAGGACTGCGGAACTATGGCTACACCTTC. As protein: CASSQGLRNYGYTF.

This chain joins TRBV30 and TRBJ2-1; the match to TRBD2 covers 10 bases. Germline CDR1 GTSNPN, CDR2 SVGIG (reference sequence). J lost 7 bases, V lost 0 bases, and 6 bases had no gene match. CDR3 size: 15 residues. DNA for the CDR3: TGTGCCTGGAGTGTACCAGCGGGGGGGGTAAATGAGCAGTTCTTC. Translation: CAWSVPAGGVNEQFF.

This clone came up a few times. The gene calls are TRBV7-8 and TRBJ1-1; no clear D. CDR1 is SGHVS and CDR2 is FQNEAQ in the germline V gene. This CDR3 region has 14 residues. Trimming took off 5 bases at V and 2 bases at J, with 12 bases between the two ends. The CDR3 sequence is CASSHGGPNTEAFF. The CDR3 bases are TGTGCCAGCAGCCATGGAGGACCTAACACTGAAGCTTTCTTT.

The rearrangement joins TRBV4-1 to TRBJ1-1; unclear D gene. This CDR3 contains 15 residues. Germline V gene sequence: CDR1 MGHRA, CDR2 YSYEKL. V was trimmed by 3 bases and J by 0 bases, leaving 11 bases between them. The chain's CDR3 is CASSQPLAMNTEAFF. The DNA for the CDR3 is TGCGCCAGCAGCCAGCCTTTAGCCATGAACACTGAAGCTTTCTTT.

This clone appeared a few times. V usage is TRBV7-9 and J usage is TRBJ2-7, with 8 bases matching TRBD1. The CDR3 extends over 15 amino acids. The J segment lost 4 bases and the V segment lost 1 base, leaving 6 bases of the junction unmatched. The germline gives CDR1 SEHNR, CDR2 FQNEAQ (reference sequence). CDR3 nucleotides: TGTGCCAGCAGCTTAGGAGCAGGGGGCAGATACGAGCAGTACTTC. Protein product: CASSLGAGGRYEQYF.

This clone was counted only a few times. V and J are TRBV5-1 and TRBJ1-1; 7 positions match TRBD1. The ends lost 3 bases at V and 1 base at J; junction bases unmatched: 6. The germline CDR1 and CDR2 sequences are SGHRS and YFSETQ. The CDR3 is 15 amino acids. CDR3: CASSWRDSSNTEAFF. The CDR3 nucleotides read TGCGCCAGCAGCTGGAGGGACAGTTCGAACACTGAAGCTTTCTTT.

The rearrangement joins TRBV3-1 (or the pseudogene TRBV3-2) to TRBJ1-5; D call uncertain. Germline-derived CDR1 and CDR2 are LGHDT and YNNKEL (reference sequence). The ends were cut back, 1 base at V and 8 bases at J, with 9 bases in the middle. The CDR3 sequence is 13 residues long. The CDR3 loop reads CASSQVSGEPQHF. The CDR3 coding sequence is TGTGCCAGCAGCCAAGTCAGCGGGGAGCCCCAGCATTTT.

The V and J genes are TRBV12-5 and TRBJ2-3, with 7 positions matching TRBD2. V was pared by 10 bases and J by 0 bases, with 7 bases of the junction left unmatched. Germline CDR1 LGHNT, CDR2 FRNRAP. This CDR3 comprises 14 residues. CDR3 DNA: TGTGCTACAACCCGGGGGGATAGCACAGATACGCAGTATTTT. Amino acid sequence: CATTRGDSTDTQYF.

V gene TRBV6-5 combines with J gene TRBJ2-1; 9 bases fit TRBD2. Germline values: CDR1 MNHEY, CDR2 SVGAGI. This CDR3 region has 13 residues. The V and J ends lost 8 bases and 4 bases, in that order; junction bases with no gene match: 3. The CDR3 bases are TGTGCCAGCGCTACTAGCGGGTACAATGAGCAGTTCTTC. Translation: CASATSGYNEQFF.

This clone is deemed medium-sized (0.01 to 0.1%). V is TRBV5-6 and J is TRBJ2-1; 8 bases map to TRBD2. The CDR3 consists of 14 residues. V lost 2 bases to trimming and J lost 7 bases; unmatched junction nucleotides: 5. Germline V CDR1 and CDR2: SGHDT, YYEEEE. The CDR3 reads CASSFRRGANEQFF. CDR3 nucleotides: TGTGCCAGCAGCTTCCGGCGGGGGGCGAATGAGCAGTTCTTC.

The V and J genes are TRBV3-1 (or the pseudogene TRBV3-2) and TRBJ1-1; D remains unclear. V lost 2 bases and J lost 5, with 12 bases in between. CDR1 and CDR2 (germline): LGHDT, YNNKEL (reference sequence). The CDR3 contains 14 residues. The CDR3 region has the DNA TGTGCCAGCAGCCAAAAAATGGGAGAAACTGAAGCTTTCTTT. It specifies CASSQKMGETEAFF.

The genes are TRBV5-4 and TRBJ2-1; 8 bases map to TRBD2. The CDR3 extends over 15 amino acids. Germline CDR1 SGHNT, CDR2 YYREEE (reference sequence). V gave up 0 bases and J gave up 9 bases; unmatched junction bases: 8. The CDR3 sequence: CASSLDGGGLSEQFF. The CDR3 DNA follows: TGTGCCAGCAGCTTGGACGGGGGGGGCCTCAGTGAGCAGTTCTTC.

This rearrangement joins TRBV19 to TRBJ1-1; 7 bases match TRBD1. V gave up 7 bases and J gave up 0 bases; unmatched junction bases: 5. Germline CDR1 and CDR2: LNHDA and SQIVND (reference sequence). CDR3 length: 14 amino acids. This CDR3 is CASNLQGLNTEAFF. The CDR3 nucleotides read TGTGCCAGTAACTTACAGGGGTTGAACACTGAAGCTTTCTTT.

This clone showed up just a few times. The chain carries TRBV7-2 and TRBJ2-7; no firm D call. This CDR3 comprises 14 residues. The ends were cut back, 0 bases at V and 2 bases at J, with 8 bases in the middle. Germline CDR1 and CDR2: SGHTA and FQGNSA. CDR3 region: CASSLAGKTYEQYF. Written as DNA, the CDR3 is TGTGCCAGCAGCTTAGCGGGCAAAACCTACGAGCAGTACTTC.

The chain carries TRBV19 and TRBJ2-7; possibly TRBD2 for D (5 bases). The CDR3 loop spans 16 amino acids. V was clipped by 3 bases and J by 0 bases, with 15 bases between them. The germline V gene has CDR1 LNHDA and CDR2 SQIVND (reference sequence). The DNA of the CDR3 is TGTGCCAGTAGTATTTCCTTGGGGAGCAGCTCCTACGAGCAGTACTTC. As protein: CASSISLGSSSYEQYF.

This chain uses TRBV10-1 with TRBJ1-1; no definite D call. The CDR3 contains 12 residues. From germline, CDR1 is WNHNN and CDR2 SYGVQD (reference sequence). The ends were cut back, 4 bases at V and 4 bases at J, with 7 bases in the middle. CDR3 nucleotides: TGCGCCAGCAGTGCCCCGGGCACTGAAGCTTTCTTT. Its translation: CASSAPGTEAFF.

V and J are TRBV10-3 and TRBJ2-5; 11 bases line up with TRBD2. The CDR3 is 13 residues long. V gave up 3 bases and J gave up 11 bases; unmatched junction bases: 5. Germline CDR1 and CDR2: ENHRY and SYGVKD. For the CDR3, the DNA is TGTGCCATCAGTGAACTAGCGGGGGAGGGGCAGTACTTC. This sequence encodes CAISELAGEGQYF.

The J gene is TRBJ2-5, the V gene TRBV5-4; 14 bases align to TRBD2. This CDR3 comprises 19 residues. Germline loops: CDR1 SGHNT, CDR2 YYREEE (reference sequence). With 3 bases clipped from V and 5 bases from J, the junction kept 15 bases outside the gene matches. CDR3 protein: CASSWSGTSGSYRGETQYF. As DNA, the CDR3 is TGTGCCAGCAGCTGGAGCGGGACTAGCGGGAGTTATAGGGGGGAGACCCAGTACTTC.

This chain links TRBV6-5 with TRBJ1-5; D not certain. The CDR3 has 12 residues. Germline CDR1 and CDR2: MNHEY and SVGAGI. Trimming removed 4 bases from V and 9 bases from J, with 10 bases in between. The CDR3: CASSSQIGPQHF. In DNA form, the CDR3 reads TGTGCCAGCAGTTCTCAGATTGGGCCCCAGCATTTT.

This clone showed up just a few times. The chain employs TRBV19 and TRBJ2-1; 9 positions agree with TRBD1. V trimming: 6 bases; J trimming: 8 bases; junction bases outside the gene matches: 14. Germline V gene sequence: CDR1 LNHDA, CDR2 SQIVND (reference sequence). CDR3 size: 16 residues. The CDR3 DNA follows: TGTGCCAGTAGGAGACTTCCGGGACAGGGTGGCGATGAGCAGTTCTTC. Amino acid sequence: CASRRLPGQGGDEQFF.

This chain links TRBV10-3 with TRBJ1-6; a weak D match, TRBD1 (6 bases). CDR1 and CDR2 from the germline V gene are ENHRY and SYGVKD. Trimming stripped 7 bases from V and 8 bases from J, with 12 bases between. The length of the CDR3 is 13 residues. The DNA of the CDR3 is TGTGCCATCAACACAGGGCGGGATTCACCCCTCCACTTT. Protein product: CAINTGRDSPLHF.

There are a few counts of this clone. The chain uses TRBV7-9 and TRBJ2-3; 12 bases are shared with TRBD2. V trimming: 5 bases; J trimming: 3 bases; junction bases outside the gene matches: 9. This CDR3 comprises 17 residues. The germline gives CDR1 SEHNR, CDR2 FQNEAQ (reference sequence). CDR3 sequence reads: CASSPLTSGSITDTQYF. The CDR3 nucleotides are TGTGCCAGCAGCCCCCTGACTAGCGGGAGCATAACAGATACGCAGTATTTT.

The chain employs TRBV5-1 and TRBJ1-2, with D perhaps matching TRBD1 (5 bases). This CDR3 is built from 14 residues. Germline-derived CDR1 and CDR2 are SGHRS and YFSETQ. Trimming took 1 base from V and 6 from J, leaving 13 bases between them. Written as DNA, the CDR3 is TGCGCCAGCAGCTTGCGGTCAGGGTCGGATGGCTACACCTTC. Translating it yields CASSLRSGSDGYTF.

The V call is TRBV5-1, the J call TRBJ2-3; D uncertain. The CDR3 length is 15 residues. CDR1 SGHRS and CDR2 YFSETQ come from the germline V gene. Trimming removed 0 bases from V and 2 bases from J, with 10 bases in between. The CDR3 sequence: CASSLGFGHTDTQYF. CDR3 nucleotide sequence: TGCGCCAGCAGCTTGGGGTTTGGGCACACAGATACGCAGTATTTT.

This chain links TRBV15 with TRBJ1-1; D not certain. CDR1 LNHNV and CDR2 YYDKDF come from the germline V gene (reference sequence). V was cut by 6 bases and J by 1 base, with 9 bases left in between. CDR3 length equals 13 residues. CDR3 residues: CATRERPNTEAFF. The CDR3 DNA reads TGTGCCACCAGGGAGAGACCGAACACTGAAGCTTTCTTT.

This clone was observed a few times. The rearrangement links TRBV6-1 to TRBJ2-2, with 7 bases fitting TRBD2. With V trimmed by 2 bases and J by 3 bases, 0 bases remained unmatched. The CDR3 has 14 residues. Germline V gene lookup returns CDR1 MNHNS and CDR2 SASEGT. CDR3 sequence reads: CASSELADTGELFF. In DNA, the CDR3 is TGTGCCAGCAGTGAACTAGCGGACACCGGGGAGCTGTTTTTT.

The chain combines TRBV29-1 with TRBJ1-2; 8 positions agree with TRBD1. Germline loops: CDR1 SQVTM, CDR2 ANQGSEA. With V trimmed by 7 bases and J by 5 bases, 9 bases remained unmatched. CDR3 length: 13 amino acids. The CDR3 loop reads CSDNGQGGYGYTF. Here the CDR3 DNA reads TGCAGCGACAATGGACAGGGCGGTTATGGCTACACCTTC.